This T cell receptor (beta chain) was recovered during a study of OX40 agonist ivuxolimab in advanced cancers. The assay was immunoSEQ multiplex PCR, and TCRdb's table has in-frame clones only and misses some. The data contain over 70,000 clones, 85% to 90% of them seen just once; the ten biggest clones take up over 7%. Trimming shortened V by 4 bases and J by 6 bases, and 10 bases separated the two germline ends. CDR1 is SGHNT and CDR2 is YENEEA in the germline V gene. The CDR3 spans 13 residues. The sequencing used CD4+ or CD8+ T cells sorted from blood, collected in a trial of the OX40 agonist ivuxolimab. This sequence was found in an adult with an advanced solid tumor such as melanoma, head and neck, liver or kidney cancer. This chain links TRBV11-3 with TRBJ2-1; D remains unclear. DNA for the CDR3: TGTGCCAGCAGCTCCAACATCGGCAATGAGCAGTTCTTC. Residues: CASSSNIGNEQFF.